The rows below give T cell receptor beta chains drawn from one sample of a study of T cell clonotyping in hematopoietic cell transplantation. Using immunoSEQ multiplex PCR, the repertoire was profiled, and TCRdb retains in-frame clones only, with some absent. The sample shows about 50,000 clones, about nine tenths of them seen only once. The sequencing used peripheral blood mononuclear cells, collected before stem cell transplant. These receptors all come from a man in his sixties with biphenotypic leukemia. Some clones in this sample may be carry-over from other donors' samples. CDR3s include the opening cysteine and the closing phenylalanine or tryptophan. The D gene is left open where the match is weak. The size field is filled for only some rows; it gives once, few, many or a size class.

TRBV5-1	-	TRBJ2-7	-	TGCGCCAGCAGCTCGCGAGCGGGACACTCCGAGCAGTACTTC	CASSSRAGHSEQYF
TRBV6-1	-	TRBJ1-1	-	TGTGCCAGCAAGTTTGCAGGGAACACTGAAGCTTTCTTT	CASKFAGNTEAFF
TRBV11-2	-	TRBJ2-3	-	TGTGCCAGCAGCTTAAGTAACACCGATACAGGGCAGTATTTT	CASSLSNTDTGQYF
TRBV30	-	TRBJ2-1	-	TGTGCCTGGAGCGAGGGGCAGGGGGGAACCTACAATGAGCAGTTCTTC	CAWSEGQGGTYNEQFF
TRBV30	-	TRBJ1-5	few	TGTGCCTGGAGTGGCACAGGCAGCAATCAGCCCCAGCATTTT	CAWSGTGSNQPQHF
TRBV28	-	TRBJ1-2	-	TGTGCCAGCAGTCAACGAGAACAGGGCTACACCTTC	CASSQREQGYTF
TRBV15	TRBD1	TRBJ2-3	-	TGTGCCACCAGCCTCCGGGACAGGGGCCCCACAGATACGCAGTATTTT	CATSLRDRGPTDTQYF
TRBV7-2	-	TRBJ1-4	-	TGTGCCAGCAGCTTATCAACTAATGAAAAACTGTTTTTT	CASSLSTNEKLFF
TRBV30	-	TRBJ2-2	-	TGTGCCTGGATGGGAGGGACAGGAGTCAACACCGGGGAGCTGTTTTTT	CAWMGGTGVNTGELFF
TRBV30	-	TRBJ2-7	-	TGTGCCTGGAGCAGGGGTCACGAGCAGTACTTC	CAWSRGHEQYF
TRBV2	TRBD1	TRBJ1-5	-	TGTGCCAGCAGGGGGACCAGGGGGAGCAATCAGCCCCAGCATTTT	CASRGTRGSNQPQHF
TRBV30	-	TRBJ1-4	-	TGTGCCTGGTCTCTCTATGCAACTAATGAAAAACTGTTTTTT	CAWSLYATNEKLFF
TRBV28	TRBD2	TRBJ2-5	-	TGTGCCAGCAGTTTCTCGGCCACTAGCGGGAGAGGAGGCCAAGAGACCCAGTACTTC	CASSFSATSGRGGQETQYF
TRBV7-2	-	TRBJ1-1	-	TGTGCCAGCAGCTTCCTCCCCGCAGGGATCGCTGAAGCTTTCTTT	CASSFLPAGIAEAFF
TRBV7-2	-	TRBJ2-7	once	TGTGCCAGCAGCCGGCAGGACGGATCCTACGAGCAGTACTTC	CASSRQDGSYEQYF
TRBV5-6	-	TRBJ2-7	-	TGTGCCAGCAGCTTTAACAGCTACGAGCAGTACTTC	CASSFNSYEQYF
TRBV30	-	TRBJ2-1	-	TGTGCCTGGATAAGCGGTACCTACAATGAGCAGTTCTTC	CAWISGTYNEQFF